The 28 T cell receptor beta chains in this list originate from one sample, sequenced in a study of shared clonotypes between healthy human individuals. Generated by immunoSEQ multiplex PCR, the TCRdb table keeps only in-frame clones and is missing some. The repertoire holds some 1,600,000 clones, 95% to 99% seen once, with about 0.4% in the top ten. The specimen sequenced was naive CD4+ T cells sorted from blood. This sample's subset: CD45RA+ positively selected. All receptors come from a man under 40 in good health.

The gene calls are TRBV7-9 and TRBJ2-2, with 10 bases aligning to TRBD2. V was clipped by 8 bases and J by 5 bases; unmatched bases: 8. The germline V gene encodes CDR1 SEHNR and CDR2 FQNEAQ (reference sequence). The CDR3 is 15 amino acids. The CDR3 DNA is TGTGCCAGCGAGGGGAGCGGGAGGGGAACCGGGGAGCTGTTTTTT. Its protein is CASEGSGRGTGELFF. Supplemented by reference TRBV7-9 and TRBJ2-2, the full variable domain reads DTGVSQNPRHKITKRGQNVTFRCDPISEHNRLYWYRQTLGQGPEFLTYFQNEAQLEKSRLLSDRFSAERPKGSFSTLEIQRTEQGDSAMYLCASEGSGRGTGELFFGEGSRLTVL.

The J gene is TRBJ1-2, the V gene TRBV14; D gene uncertain. The V gene's germline CDR1 is SGHDN and CDR2 FVKESK. CDR3 length: 14 amino acids. V lost 4 bases, J lost 8 bases, and 17 bases lay in between. CDR3 nucleotides: TGTGCCAGCAGCCCTTCGGACCGGCCGGGAGGCTACACCTTC. It codes for CASSPSDRPGGYTF.

This chain uses TRBV14 with TRBJ2-7; 8 bases are a match to TRBD2. V was clipped by 2 bases and J by 5 bases; unmatched bases: 17. This CDR3 contains 18 residues. Per germline, CDR1 SGHDN and CDR2 FVKESK. This chain's CDR3 is CASSQMDGWGSGSDEQYF. The CDR3 DNA reads TGTGCCAGCAGCCAAATGGATGGGTGGGGAAGCGGGAGCGACGAGCAGTACTTC.

This clone was counted only a few times. The rearrangement joins TRBV6-1 to TRBJ2-1; TRBD1 matches at 8 bases. The CDR3 sequence is 15 residues long. Trimming at V came to 7 bases and at J to 5 bases, leaving 10 bases not matched to a gene. Germline V CDR1 and CDR2: MNHNS, SASEGT. As DNA, the CDR3 is TGTGCCAGCATAGTAGGGACAGGACAAAACAATGAGCAGTTCTTC. The encoded protein is CASIVGTGQNNEQFF.

The V call is TRBV13, the J call TRBJ2-6; weak D call: TRBD2 (5 bases). Germline V gene data show CDR1 as PRHDT and CDR2 as FYEKMQ (reference sequence). This CDR3 has 17 amino acids. Trimming removed 5 bases at V and 0 bases at J, with 14 bases between. CDR3 coding DNA: TGTGCCAGCAGCCACCGGAGGTCCAGCTCTGGGGCCAACGTCCTGACTTTC. This translates into CASSHRRSSSGANVLTF.

This chain uses TRBV10-1 with TRBJ2-2; a weak D match, TRBD2 (6 bases). Per germline, CDR1 WNHNN and CDR2 SYGVQD (reference sequence). The length of the CDR3 is 14 residues. Trimming took 4 bases from V and 5 from J, leaving 11 bases between them. Here the CDR3 DNA reads TGCGCCAGCAGTGTATCTAGCGCGACCGGGGAGCTGTTTTTT. Its protein product is CASSVSSATGELFF.

The chain couples TRBV18 to TRBJ1-3; TRBD1 agrees at 7 bases. Germline loops: CDR1 KGHSH, CDR2 LQKENI. This CDR3 region has 17 residues. V gave up 3 bases and J gave up 3 bases; unmatched junction bases: 11. CDR3 amino acids: CASSPLETGRIGNTIYF. Here the CDR3 DNA reads TGTGCCAGCTCACCCCTCGAGACAGGGCGGATTGGAAACACCATATATTTT. Together with reference TRBV18 and TRBJ1-3, the CDR3 gives the full variable domain: NAGVMQNPRHLVRRRGQEARLRCSPMKGHSHVYWYRQLPEEGLKFMVYLQKENIIDESGMPKERFSAEFPKEGPSILRIQQVVRGDSAAYFCASSPLETGRIGNTIYFGEGSWLTVV.

The J gene is TRBJ2-7, the V gene TRBV5-1, with TRBD1 as a possible D gene (6 bases). Germline assignment: CDR1 SGHRS and CDR2 YFSETQ. The ends were cut back, 4 bases at V and 0 bases at J, with 14 bases in the middle. The CDR3 extends over 15 amino acids. DNA of the CDR3: TGCGCCAGCAGCGCTGGGGGCTATAACTCCTACGAGCAGTACTTC. Encoded protein: CASSAGGYNSYEQYF.

This clone has only one observation. The rearrangement links TRBV19 to TRBJ2-3; 9 bases fit TRBD2. The CDR3 contains 15 residues. Trimming removed 3 bases from V and 5 bases from J; junction bases left unmatched: 6. CDR1 and CDR2 from the germline V gene are LNHDA and SQIVND (reference sequence). CDR3 nucleotide sequence: TGTGCCAGTAGTATCCAGACTAGCGGCGGAGATACGCAGTATTTT. Translated: CASSIQTSGGDTQYF.

The chain combines TRBV5-1 with TRBJ1-2, with D possibly TRBD1 on 6 matching bases. Trimming shortened V by 5 bases and J by 8 bases, and 16 bases separated the two germline ends. CDR1 is SGHRS, CDR2 YFSETQ, per germline. The CDR3 totals 13 residues. DNA of the CDR3: TGCGCCAGCAGGGAGGACAGCGCCAGGGGCTACACCTTC. It is translated as CASREDSARGYTF.

The chain carries TRBV6-1 and TRBJ1-2, with D tentatively TRBD1 (6 bases). The germline V gene has CDR1 MNHNS and CDR2 SASEGT. The CDR3 extends over 15 amino acids. Trimming cost V 8 bases and J 1 base, with 17 bases left between them. CDR3 sequence reads: CASERIQGGNYGYTF. CDR3 bases: TGTGCCAGCGAACGTATTCAAGGGGGTAACTATGGCTACACCTTC.

Only one count was recorded for this clone. The rearrangement links TRBV6-5 to TRBJ1-3, with 7 bases aligning to TRBD1. The germline CDR1 and CDR2 sequences are MNHEY and SVGAGI. CDR3 length equals 16 residues. The J segment lost 0 bases and the V segment lost 0 bases, leaving 2 bases of the junction unmatched. CDR3 sequence reads: CASSYSTGLSGNTIYF. The CDR3, as DNA: TGTGCCAGCAGTTACTCGACAGGGCTCTCTGGAAACACCATATATTTT.

This sequence joins TRBV11-2 and TRBJ2-7; no definite D call. Trimming stripped 4 bases from V and 1 base from J, with 8 bases between. This CDR3 comprises 13 residues. The germline gives CDR1 SGHAT, CDR2 FQNNGV. The CDR3 sequence: CASSSDRSYEQYF. The CDR3 DNA is TGTGCCAGCAGCTCAGACCGATCCTACGAGCAGTACTTC.

The V gene is TRBV5-1, the J gene TRBJ2-1; 8 positions match TRBD1. The CDR3 sequence is 15 residues long. Unmatched junction bases numbered 6, after V lost 2 bases and J lost 5 bases. Germline V gene data show CDR1 as SGHRS and CDR2 as YFSETQ. In nucleotides, the CDR3 is TGCGCCAGCAGCTTAGAGGACAGGGATAACAATGAGCAGTTCTTC. Translated, it gives CASSLEDRDNNEQFF.

V gene TRBV5-1 combines with J gene TRBJ2-2, with a possible D match to TRBD2 (5 bases). Between the trimmed V and J ends, which lost 0 bases and 6 bases, there was a span of 9 bases. CDR3 size: 14 residues. CDR1 is SGHRS and CDR2 is YFSETQ in the germline V gene. The chain's CDR3 is CASSLAGDPGELFF. The CDR3 nucleotides read TGCGCCAGCAGCTTGGCCGGGGATCCCGGGGAGCTGTTTTTT. Variable domain in full (rest from reference TRBV5-1 and TRBJ2-2): KAGVTQTPRYLIKTRGQQVTLSCSPISGHRSVSWYQQTPGQGLQFLFEYFSETQRNKGNFPGRFSGRQFSNSRSEMNVSTLELGDSALYLCASSLAGDPGELFFGEGSRLTVL.

This clone was counted once. J is TRBJ2-5 and V is TRBV6-5; 9 positions match TRBD2. The CDR3 has 15 residues. Germline values: CDR1 MNHEY, CDR2 SVGAGI. J lost 5 bases, V lost 4 bases, and 8 bases had no gene match. This chain's CDR3 is CASSFFGSGRETQYF. The DNA for the CDR3 is TGTGCCAGCAGTTTTTTTGGGAGCGGGAGGGAGACCCAGTACTTC.

The rearrangement joins TRBV10-3 to TRBJ2-7; D is uncertain. The V end was cut by 10 bases, the J end by 2 bases, with 12 bases between. The CDR3 has 12 amino acids. CDR1 and CDR2 from the germline V gene are ENHRY and SYGVKD. As DNA, the CDR3 is TGTGCCACCGGAAATCGGCCCTACGAGCAGTACTTC. Residues: CATGNRPYEQYF.

The chain has TRBV5-4 and TRBJ2-7; possible D gene TRBD1, 6 bases. The CDR3 has 15 residues. V lost 4 bases and J 3 bases, leaving 17 bases between the germline ends. CDR1 is SGHNT and CDR2 is YYREEE in the germline V gene (reference sequence). CDR3 coding DNA: TGTGCCAGCAGCCCTTCAGGGGCTCCCCTCTACGAGCAGTACTTC. It is translated as CASSPSGAPLYEQYF.

J is TRBJ2-2 and V is TRBV21-1. TRBV21-1 is given as a pseudogene. The CDR3 has 12 residues. The CDR3 spells CASSKLAKPHEF. The DNA for the CDR3 is TGTGCCAGCAGCAAACTGGCCAAGCCCCACGAGTTT.

The CDR3 loop is CASSLASGTGGGEQYF. The CDR3, as DNA: TGTGCCAGCAGCTTAGCTTCCGGGACTGGAGGTGGCGAGCAGTACTTC. V and J are TRBV7-2 and TRBJ2-7; perhaps TRBD2 as D (6 bases). Trimming stripped 0 bases from V and 6 bases from J, with 18 bases between. Germline V lookup: CDR1 SGHTA, CDR2 FQGNSA. The CDR3 is 16 residues long.

This chain links TRBV2 with TRBJ1-5; D is ambiguous. The germline V gene encodes CDR1 SNHLY and CDR2 FYNNEI. V was clipped by 7 bases and J by 5 bases, with 12 bases between them. The CDR3 loop spans 13 amino acids. The CDR3 region is CASTLEGDQPQHF. CDR3 nucleotides: TGTGCCAGCACTCTCGAGGGTGATCAGCCCCAGCATTTT.

V gene TRBV14 combines with J gene TRBJ2-5; D is perhaps TRBD1 (6 bases). The V end was cut by 8 bases, the J end by 1 base, with 14 bases between. The CDR3 is 14 residues long. Germline CDR1 and CDR2: SGHDN and FVKESK. DNA for the CDR3: TGTGCCAGCCAACGAGGACAGACCCAAGAGACCCAGTACTTC. Protein: CASQRGQTQETQYF. Based on the CDR3 plus reference TRBV14 and TRBJ2-5, the full variable domain is EAGVTQFPSHSVIEKGQTVTLRCDPISGHDNLYWYRRVMGKEIKFLLHFVKESKQDESGMPNNRFLAERTGGTYSTLKVQPAELEDSGVYFCASQRGQTQETQYFGPGTRLLVL.

As for this clone: Distinct nucleotide sequences in the sample also encode this CDR3. The chain couples TRBV29-1 to TRBJ2-7, with TRBD2 matching over 7 bases. The J segment lost 3 bases and the V segment lost 4 bases, leaving 3 bases of the junction unmatched. Per the germline V gene, CDR1 is SQVTM and CDR2 is ANQGSEA. The CDR3 sequence is 12 residues long. CDR3 in DNA: TGCAGCGTTGGGGAGGGTTTCTACGAGCAGTACTTC. This encodes CSVGEGFYEQYF.

The chain is built from TRBV4-2 and TRBJ1-1; D unclear. This CDR3 is 14 amino acids long. From germline, CDR1 is LGHNA and CDR2 YNFKEQ. V shed 1 base and J shed 6 bases, with 12 bases lying between them. CDR3 loop: CASSQVTTIPEAFF. The CDR3 DNA sequence: TGTGCCAGCAGCCAAGTTACGACGATCCCTGAAGCTTTCTTT.

As concerns this clone: Other DNA sequences in the sample encode the same CDR3. The V call is TRBV5-1, the J call TRBJ2-7, with a possible D match to TRBD1 (6 bases). Per the germline V gene, CDR1 is SGHRS and CDR2 is YFSETQ. CDR3 length equals 13 residues. Trimming took off 5 bases at V and 3 bases at J, with 12 bases between the two ends. The CDR3 coding sequence is TGCGCCAGCAGTAACGGACAGAGCTACGAGCAGTACTTC. This encodes CASSNGQSYEQYF.

The chain combines TRBV5-6 with TRBJ1-2; D call uncertain. The CDR3 is 13 residues long. The germline V gene has CDR1 SGHDT and CDR2 YYEEEE. V lost 0 bases, J lost 5 bases, and 8 bases lay in between. The CDR3 spells CASSLVRGYGYTF. CDR3 bases: TGTGCCAGCAGCTTGGTGAGAGGGTATGGCTACACCTTC.

V and J are TRBV5-4 and TRBJ2-7, with 11 bases lining up with TRBD1. The CDR3 sequence is 18 residues long. CDR1 is SGHNT, CDR2 YYREEE, per germline (reference sequence). Losses at the gene ends were 3 bases for V and 2 bases for J; bases not matched to a gene: 13. The CDR3 DNA sequence: TGTGCCAGCAGCTCACGGACAGGGGGCGTTGGTGGCCCCTACGAGCAGTACTTC. This codes for CASSSRTGGVGGPYEQYF.

The CDR3 loop reads CASSLGTVSLPYNEQFF. In nucleotides, the CDR3 is TGTGCCAGCAGCTTAGGGACTGTCTCCCTCCCTTACAATGAGCAGTTCTTC. This rearrangement joins TRBV7-6 to TRBJ2-1, with TRBD2 as a possible D gene (5 bases). CDR1 is SGHVS and CDR2 is FNYEAQ in the germline V gene. The CDR3 length is 17 residues. Trimming cost V 1 base and J 4 bases, with 17 bases left between them.